The 12 T cell receptor beta chains below were found in one sample sequenced in a study of blood T cells in healthy people across ages. Together with a sample-barcoded 5' primer, a J-beta primer mix was included in a second PCR lasting about 6 to 11 cycles. In TCRdb, the 5' RACE reads were re-called with MiXCR into one record per CDR3 protein. The profile shows hundreds of thousands of distinct CDR3 sequences, approximately 65% of them singletons. The sequencing sample was made of blood. The receptors stem from a man aged 30 to 45 in good health.

A few counts support this clonotype. The chain carries TRBV7-2 and TRBJ2-3; tentative D call: TRBD1 (6 bases). Trimming removed 4 bases at V and 1 base at J, with 12 bases between. Germline CDR1 and CDR2: SGHTA and FQGNSA. The CDR3 sequence is 15 residues long. Here the CDR3 reads CASSYRDTGTDTQYF. The DNA for the CDR3 is TGTGCCAGCAGCTACCGGGACACAGGCACAGATACGCAGTATTTT.

The chain links TRBV9 to TRBJ2-3; 8 bases align to TRBD2. Looked up from germline, CDR1 is SGDLS and CDR2 is YYNGEE. CDR3 size: 14 residues. The ends lost 4 bases at V and 6 bases at J; junction bases unmatched: 7. In nucleotides, the CDR3 is TGTGCCAGCAGCAAAAGCGGGGGTTTCGATACGCAGTATTTT. This encodes CASSKSGGFDTQYF.

The table lists this clonotype with a few counts. The rearrangement links TRBV10-3 to TRBJ1-2; a weak D match, TRBD1 (5 bases). CDR1 is ENHRY and CDR2 is SYGVKD in the germline V gene. CDR3 size: 13 residues. With 3 bases removed from V and 5 bases from J, the gap between germline ends came to 10 bases. The CDR3 is CAISDAGRYGYTF. The DNA of the CDR3 is TGTGCCATCAGTGATGCGGGGCGTTATGGCTACACCTTC.

V and J are TRBV6-6 and TRBJ2-4, with 9 bases fitting TRBD1. V was clipped by 6 bases and J by 7 bases; unmatched bases: 7. Looked up from germline, CDR1 is MNHNY and CDR2 is SVGAGI (reference sequence). The CDR3 has 14 residues. The CDR3, as DNA: TGTGCCAGCAGCCACGGACAGGGGTTGAACATTCAGTACTTC. Translation gives CASSHGQGLNIQYF.

This clonotype showed up just once. This rearrangement joins TRBV28 to TRBJ1-2; D may be TRBD1 (5 bases). The CDR3 has 15 amino acids. CDR1 MDHEN and CDR2 SYDVKM come from the germline V gene. V gave up 1 base and J gave up 4 bases, with 13 bases separating them. In DNA form, the CDR3 reads TGTGCCAGCAGTTTATTCAGGGAGGTTGTCTATGGCTACACCTTC. It specifies CASSLFREVVYGYTF.

CDR3 in amino acids: CAISVGENEQFF. The CDR3 region has the DNA TGTGCCATCAGTGTAGGGGAAAATGAGCAGTTCTTC. The chain couples TRBV10-3 to TRBJ2-1; tentatively, D is TRBD1 (5 bases). Germline values: CDR1 ENHRY, CDR2 SYGVKD. The CDR3 totals 12 residues. The ends were cut back, 4 bases at V and 7 bases at J, with 8 bases in the middle.

The chain joins TRBV29-1 to TRBJ2-3; 8 bases map to TRBD2. The trim removed 7 bases at V and 2 bases at J, leaving 5 bases unmatched. The CDR3 totals 13 residues. The germline CDR1 and CDR2 sequences are SQVTM and ANQGSEA. The CDR3 DNA reads as TGCAGCGCCGGGACTAGACACACAGATACGCAGTATTTT. This gives the protein CSAGTRHTDTQYF.

This clonotype was seen more than once but under ten times. V is TRBV29-1 and J is TRBJ2-7, with D perhaps TRBD1 (6 bases). V lost 6 bases and J 3 bases, leaving 15 bases between the germline ends. The germline V gene encodes CDR1 SQVTM and CDR2 ANQGSEA. The CDR3 has 13 amino acids. DNA for the CDR3: TGCAGCGTAACAGGGAACTTTATCTACGAGCAGTACTTC. Translation gives CSVTGNFIYEQYF.

Written as DNA, the CDR3 is TGCAGTGCCGCAGGGGGCGTTACCTACGAGCAGTACTTC. This sequence encodes CSAAGGVTYEQYF. V is TRBV20-1 and J is TRBJ2-7; 8 bases agree with TRBD1. The CDR3 length is 13 residues. The germline V gene has CDR1 DFQATT and CDR2 SNEGSKA (reference sequence). V shed 6 bases, J shed 2 bases, and the junction held 6 bases outside the gene matches.

The chain combines TRBV24-1 with TRBJ2-2, with TRBD1 matching over 8 bases. Germline CDR1 reads KGHDR; CDR2 reads SFDVKD. The CDR3 has 14 residues. J was trimmed by 3 bases and V by 7 bases; bases with no gene match: 3. CDR3 in amino acids: CATRQTGDTGELFF. The CDR3 bases are TGTGCCACCAGGCAGACAGGGGACACCGGGGAGCTGTTTTTT.

The V call is TRBV20-1, the J call TRBJ2-1; TRBD2 might be the D (6 bases). Trimming stripped 2 bases from V and 9 bases from J, with 11 bases between. This CDR3 comprises 12 residues. Per the germline V gene, CDR1 is DFQATT and CDR2 is SNEGSKA (reference sequence). The CDR3 DNA reads as TGCAGTGCTAGAACGGGAGCGTCTGAGCAGTTCTTC. It specifies CSARTGASEQFF.

The J gene is TRBJ2-6, the V gene TRBV7-9; D unclear. This CDR3 has 15 residues. V lost 4 bases and J lost 5, with 12 bases in between. Germline CDR1 reads SEHNR; CDR2 reads FQNEAQ (reference sequence). Here the CDR3 reads CASSSSFLWANVLTF. CDR3 nucleotides: TGTGCCAGCAGCTCGTCGTTCCTCTGGGCCAACGTCCTGACTTTC. Together with reference TRBV7-9 and TRBJ2-6, the CDR3 gives the full variable domain: DTGVSQNPRHKITKRGQNVTFRCDPISEHNRLYWYRQTLGQGPEFLTYFQNEAQLEKSRLLSDRFSAERPKGSFSTLEIQRTEQGDSAMYLCASSSSFLWANVLTFGAGSRLTVL.